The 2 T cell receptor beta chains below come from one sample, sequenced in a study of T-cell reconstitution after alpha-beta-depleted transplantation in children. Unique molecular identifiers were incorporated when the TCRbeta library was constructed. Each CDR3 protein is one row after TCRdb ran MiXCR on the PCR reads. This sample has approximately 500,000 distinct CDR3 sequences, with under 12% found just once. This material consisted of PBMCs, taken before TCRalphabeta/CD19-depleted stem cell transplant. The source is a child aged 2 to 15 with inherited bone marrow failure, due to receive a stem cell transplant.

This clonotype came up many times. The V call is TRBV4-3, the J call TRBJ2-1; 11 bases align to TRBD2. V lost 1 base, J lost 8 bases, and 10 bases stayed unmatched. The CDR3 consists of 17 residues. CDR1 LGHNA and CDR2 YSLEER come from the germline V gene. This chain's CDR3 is CASSQGVLAGEHDEQFF. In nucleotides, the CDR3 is TGCGCCAGCAGCCAAGGGGTACTAGCGGGAGAGCACGATGAGCAGTTCTTC.

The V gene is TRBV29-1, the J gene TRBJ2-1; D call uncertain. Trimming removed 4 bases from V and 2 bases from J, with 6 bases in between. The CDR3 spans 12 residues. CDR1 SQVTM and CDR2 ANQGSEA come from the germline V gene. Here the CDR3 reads CSVAPAYNEQFF. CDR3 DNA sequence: TGCAGCGTTGCCCCAGCCTACAATGAGCAGTTCTTC.